The 23 T cell receptor beta chains in this list originate from one sample, sequenced in a study of early T cells in non-severe SARS-CoV-2 infection. MiXCR was run by TCRdb on the 5' RACE reads, yielding one entry per CDR3 protein. The sample lists tens of thousands of distinct CDR3 sequences; around 13% were seen once. The specimen was whole blood, collected at baseline. The receptor set was obtained from an adult who was a healthcare worker with PCR-confirmed SARS-CoV-2 infection or an uninfected control (not recorded which).

This clonotype was found once. The chain employs TRBV6-2 or TRBV6-3 and TRBJ2-3, with 9 bases matching TRBD2. The CDR3 sequence is 17 residues long. From germline, CDR1 is MNHEY and CDR2 SVGEGT. Trimming at V came to 0 bases and at J to 0 bases, leaving 4 bases not matched to a gene. CDR3 nucleotides: TGTGCCAGCAGTTACTCGAGACTAGCGGACAGCACAGATACGCAGTATTTT. Encoded protein: CASSYSRLADSTDTQYF.

This clonotype was found many times. The chain links TRBV7-8 to TRBJ1-1; the D is unclear. CDR3 length: 16 residues. CDR1 is SGHVS and CDR2 is FQNEAQ in the germline V gene. V lost 5 bases and J 0 bases, leaving 16 bases between the germline ends. CDR3 bases: TGTGCCAGCAGCCCCCTCCCGATTCGAGTGAACACTGAAGCTTTCTTT. Amino acid sequence: CASSPLPIRVNTEAFF. The full variable domain, completed using reference TRBV7-8 and TRBJ1-1, is GAGVSQSPRYKVAKRGQDVALRCDPISGHVSLFWYQQALGQGPEFLTYFQNEAQLDKSGLPSDRFFAERPEGSVSTLKIQRTQQEDSAVYLCASSPLPIRVNTEAFFGQGTRLTVV.

A few counts support this clonotype. The J gene is TRBJ2-1, the V gene TRBV7-8; D is possibly TRBD2 (6 bases). The CDR3 consists of 16 residues. Trimming left V 4 bases short and J 4 bases short, with 17 bases between. The germline V gene encodes CDR1 SGHVS and CDR2 FQNEAQ. CDR3 DNA sequence: TGTGCCAGCAGCTCGATTTTCGGCGGGACTTACAATGAGCAGTTCTTC. The encoded protein is CASSSIFGGTYNEQFF.

This clonotype appeared many times. The chain couples TRBV28 to TRBJ2-2; 8 bases align to TRBD1. Losses at the gene ends were 10 bases for V and 6 bases for J; bases not matched to a gene: 10. Germline V gene lookup returns CDR1 MDHEN and CDR2 SYDVKM. This CDR3 spans 14 amino acids. CDR3 sequence reads: CATRGTGGPGELFF. In DNA, the CDR3 is TGTGCCACCCGGGGAACAGGGGGACCCGGGGAGCTGTTTTTT.

This clonotype has ten or more counts. The chain uses TRBV7-9 and TRBJ2-1, with 7 positions matching TRBD2. CDR1 and CDR2 (germline): SEHNR, FQNEAQ (reference sequence). CDR3 length equals 16 residues. V lost 1 base to trimming and J lost 1 base; unmatched junction nucleotides: 4. DNA for the CDR3: TGTGCCAGCAGCTTAGGAGCGGGATCTTCCTACAATGAGCAGTTCTTC. It codes for CASSLGAGSSYNEQFF. The whole variable domain, filled in from reference TRBV7-9 and TRBJ2-1, reads DTGVSQNPRHKITKRGQNVTFRCDPISEHNRLYWYRQTLGQGPEFLTYFQNEAQLEKSRLLSDRFSAERPKGSFSTLEIQRTEQGDSAMYLCASSLGAGSSYNEQFFGPGTRLTVL.

The chain carries TRBV7-6 and TRBJ2-1, with TRBD2 identical over 10 bases. The CDR3 spans 15 residues. Germline V lookup: CDR1 SGHVS, CDR2 FNYEAQ. Trimming took 3 bases from V and 2 from J; bases not matched to a gene: 1. The CDR3 DNA sequence: TGTGCCAGCAGCTTCCTAGCGGGGGCCTACAATGAGCAGTTCTTC. This sequence encodes CASSFLAGAYNEQFF.

This clonotype was detected ten times or more. This chain links TRBV12-3 or TRBV12-4 with TRBJ1-4, with D possibly being TRBD1 (6 bases). The CDR3 runs 15 residues. The V and J ends lost 3 bases and 4 bases respectively, with 12 bases between them. CDR3 nucleotides: TGTGCCAGCAGTTTTGGGGGACAACTTAATGAAAAACTGTTTTTT. It specifies CASSFGGQLNEKLFF.

The chain links TRBV28 to TRBJ1-1, with TRBD1 as a possible D gene (5 bases). CDR1 MDHEN and CDR2 SYDVKM come from the germline V gene. This CDR3 region has 14 residues. Trimming removed 2 bases from V and 5 bases from J, with 12 bases in between. In DNA form, the CDR3 reads TGTGCCAGCAGTTTAGGGGGTCGAAGAACTGAAGCTTTCTTT. This translates into CASSLGGRRTEAFF.

This clonotype has a count of ten or more. The chain recombines TRBV12-3 or TRBV12-4 with TRBJ2-1; 12 nucleotides line up with TRBD2. V trimming: 6 bases; J trimming: 4 bases; junction bases outside the gene matches: 4. The CDR3 is made up of 15 amino acids. The CDR3 bases are TGTGCCAGCAGCTCGACTAGCGGGGGATACAATGAGCAGTTCTTC. It encodes CASSSTSGGYNEQFF.

The chain carries TRBV6-6 and TRBJ2-7; the match to TRBD2 covers 7 bases. The length of the CDR3 is 13 residues. V gave up 8 bases and J gave up 6 bases; unmatched junction bases: 10. Germline CDR1 MNHNY, CDR2 SVGAGI (reference sequence). The CDR3 nucleotides are TGTGCCAGCTCTAGCGGCCGATTGGGCGAGCAGTACTTC. This translates into CASSSGRLGEQYF.

This clonotype showed up just a few times. The chain employs TRBV28 and TRBJ1-6; possibly TRBD1 for D (6 bases). The V end lost 6 bases, the J end lost 10 bases, and 22 bases lay between the germline ends. Germline CDR1 reads MDHEN; CDR2 reads SYDVKM. This CDR3 is built from 16 residues. The CDR3 sequence is CASRTLGPGAISPLHF. The CDR3 nucleotides read TGTGCCAGCAGGACACTAGGTCCAGGGGCCATCTCACCCCTCCACTTT.

The rearrangement joins TRBV20-1 to TRBJ2-5, with D perhaps matching TRBD1 (6 bases). V was pared by 3 bases and J by 7 bases, with 15 bases between. The V gene's germline CDR1 is DFQATT and CDR2 SNEGSKA (reference sequence). The CDR3 has 13 residues. The CDR3 here is CSARRDNSGTQYF. For the CDR3, the DNA is TGCAGTGCTAGGAGGGACAACTCAGGGACCCAGTACTTC.

In its sample, this clonotype was seen many times. This rearrangement joins TRBV7-6 to TRBJ1-4; D is perhaps TRBD1 (5 bases). Per the germline V gene, CDR1 is SGHVS and CDR2 is FNYEAQ. The germline V and J ends were trimmed by 1 base and 10 bases, with 7 bases remaining between them. The CDR3 is 12 amino acids. The CDR3 sequence is CASSLEGAKLFF. The CDR3 nucleotides are TGTGCCAGCAGCTTAGAAGGGGCAAAACTGTTTTTT.

V is TRBV20-1 and J is TRBJ1-2; D gene uncertain. Germline loops: CDR1 DFQATT, CDR2 SNEGSKA (reference sequence). This CDR3 is 13 amino acids long. The germline V and J ends were trimmed by 6 bases and 4 bases, with 15 bases remaining between them. DNA for the CDR3: TGCAGTGCCTCAGAGGCCGATTCCTATGGCTACACCTTC. Translation gives CSASEADSYGYTF.

This clonotype was counted a few times. This chain joins TRBV7-6 and TRBJ2-7, with unresolved D. The V end lost 2 bases, the J end lost 0 bases, and 8 bases lay between the germline ends. Germline V lookup: CDR1 SGHVS, CDR2 FNYEAQ. This CDR3 comprises 14 residues. The CDR3 nucleotides are TGTGCCAGCAGCTTACTTTCTCCCTCCTACGAGCAGTACTTC. Amino acids: CASSLLSPSYEQYF.

This clonotype showed up just a few times. This chain joins TRBV11-2 and TRBJ2-7; D is tentatively TRBD1 or TRBD2 (6 bases each). The CDR3 has 13 residues. In germline, CDR1 is SGHAT, CDR2 FQNNGV. V dropped 1 base and J dropped 6 bases, with 10 bases sitting between them. The CDR3: CASSLAQGGEQYF. The CDR3 coding sequence is TGTGCCAGCAGCTTAGCACAGGGAGGCGAGCAGTACTTC.

The sample holds many counts of this clonotype. The gene calls are TRBV27 and TRBJ2-7, with 8 bases matching TRBD1. Trimming cost V 3 bases and J 5 bases; bases outside gene matches: 3. CDR3 length: 13 residues. CDR1 is MNHEY and CDR2 is SMNVEV in the germline V gene (reference sequence). The CDR3 DNA sequence: TGTGCCAGCAGTTTTCAGACAGGGGACGAGCAGTACTTC. Its protein product is CASSFQTGDEQYF.

This clonotype was seen more than once but under ten times. The chain combines TRBV7-6 with TRBJ2-2; 16 nucleotides line up with TRBD2. This CDR3 contains 19 residues. The germline V gene encodes CDR1 SGHVS and CDR2 FNYEAQ. J lost 4 bases, V lost 5 bases, and 10 bases had no gene match. The CDR3 sequence: CASSSPGLAGGPGTGELFF. The CDR3 DNA is TGTGCCAGCAGCAGTCCGGGACTAGCGGGAGGGCCGGGCACCGGGGAGCTGTTTTTT.

The rearrangement joins TRBV6-5 to TRBJ2-1, with D maybe TRBD1 (5 bases). This CDR3 contains 13 residues. Trimming cost V 6 bases and J 4 bases, with 10 bases left between them. Germline V gene lookup returns CDR1 MNHEY and CDR2 SVGAGI. The CDR3 reads CASRKQAYNEQFF. The CDR3 DNA follows: TGTGCCAGCAGAAAACAGGCTTACAATGAGCAGTTCTTC.

The J gene is TRBJ2-1, the V gene TRBV6-5; the match to TRBD2 covers 8 bases. Germline CDR1 and CDR2: MNHEY and SVGAGI. V was clipped by 0 bases and J by 4 bases; unmatched bases: 5. The CDR3 covers 16 residues. In DNA, the CDR3 is TGTGCCAGCAGTTACTCGGATAGCGGGGTATACAATGAGCAGTTCTTC. Translation: CASSYSDSGVYNEQFF.

This clonotype came up a few times. The rearrangement joins TRBV18 to TRBJ2-3, with 8 bases aligning to TRBD2. The ends lost 3 bases at V and 1 base at J; junction bases unmatched: 0. Germline V gene data show CDR1 as KGHSH and CDR2 as LQKENI. The CDR3 consists of 14 residues. The CDR3 sequence: CASSPTSGTDTQYF. In nucleotides, the CDR3 is TGTGCCAGCTCACCGACTAGCGGCACAGATACGCAGTATTTT. Together with reference TRBV18 and TRBJ2-3, the CDR3 gives the full variable domain: NAGVMQNPRHLVRRRGQEARLRCSPMKGHSHVYWYRQLPEEGLKFMVYLQKENIIDESGMPKERFSAEFPKEGPSILRIQQVVRGDSAAYFCASSPTSGTDTQYFGPGTRLTVL.

This clonotype was counted only a few times. The V call is TRBV7-9, the J call TRBJ2-7; perhaps TRBD2 as D (6 bases). V shed 5 bases and J shed 1 base, with 12 bases lying between them. This CDR3 comprises 14 residues. Germline CDR1 SEHNR, CDR2 FQNEAQ (reference sequence). The CDR3 reads CASSPGTVSYEQYF. CDR3 DNA: TGTGCCAGCAGCCCCGGGACTGTTTCCTACGAGCAGTACTTC.

This clonotype has more than one count but fewer than ten. J is TRBJ2-7 and V is TRBV6-6; tentative D call: TRBD1 (5 bases). Trimming left V 3 bases short and J 3 bases short, with 12 bases between. CDR3 size: 14 residues. Looked up from germline, CDR1 is MNHNY and CDR2 is SVGAGI (reference sequence). The CDR3, as DNA: TGTGCCAGCAGTTATGCAGGACAAAGCTACGAGCAGTACTTC. Encoded protein: CASSYAGQSYEQYF.